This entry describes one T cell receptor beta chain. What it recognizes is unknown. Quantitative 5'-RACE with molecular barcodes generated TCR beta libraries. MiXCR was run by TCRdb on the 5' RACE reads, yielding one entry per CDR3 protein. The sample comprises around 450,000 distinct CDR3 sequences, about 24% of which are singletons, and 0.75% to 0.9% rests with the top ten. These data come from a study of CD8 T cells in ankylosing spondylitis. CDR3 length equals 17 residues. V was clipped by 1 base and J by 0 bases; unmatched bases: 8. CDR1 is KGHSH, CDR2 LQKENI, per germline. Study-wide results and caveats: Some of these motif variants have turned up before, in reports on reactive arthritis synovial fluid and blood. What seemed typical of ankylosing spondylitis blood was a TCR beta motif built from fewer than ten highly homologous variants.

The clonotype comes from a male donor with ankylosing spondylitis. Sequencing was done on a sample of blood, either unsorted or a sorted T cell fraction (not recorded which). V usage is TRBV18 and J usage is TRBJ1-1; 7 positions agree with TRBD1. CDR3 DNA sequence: TGTGCCAGCTCACCACAGGGGGCCCGATTCATGAACACTGAAGCTTTCTTT. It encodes CASSPQGARFMNTEAFF. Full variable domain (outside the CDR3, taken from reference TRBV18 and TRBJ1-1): NAGVMQNPRHLVRRRGQEARLRCSPMKGHSHVYWYRQLPEEGLKFMVYLQKENIIDESGMPKERFSAEFPKEGPSILRIQQVVRGDSAAYFCASSPQGARFMNTEAFFGQGTRLTVV.